This is a list of T cell receptor beta chains from one sample in a study of T cells after yellow fever vaccination. TCRdb re-derived calls from the 5' RACE reads in MiXCR, one entry per CDR3 protein. The data show about 330,000 distinct CDR3 sequences, 4.1% seen once. Sequenced here: PBMCs, sampled 5 days after the yellow fever booster vaccination. Receptor source: a man aged 18 to 35 who received the YFV17D yellow fever vaccine. The CDR3 runs from the conserved cysteine through the conserved F or W. A D gene is named only where the DNA matches it firmly. Size is stated for part of the rows, as once, few or many counts, or as a class when the clone is expanded.

many TRBJ1-1 TRBV19 . TGTGCCAGTTCAAGCGGAAGGGACACTGAAGCTTTCTTT CASSSGRDTEAFF
few TRBJ1-1 TRBV7-2 TRBD1 TGTGCCAGCAGCAAAAGACAGGGCGGGGACACTGAAGCTTTCTTT CASSKRQGGDTEAFF
few TRBJ1-5 TRBV5-8 . TGTGCCAGCAGCTTTACCGGGGGGGATCAGCCCCAGCATTTT CASSFTGGDQPQHF
. TRBJ2-3 TRBV21-1 . TGTGCCAGCAGCAGGTCCTCCGGGACTAGCGGGGGGAATGCGCAGTATTTT CASSRSSGTSGGNAQYF
. TRBJ1-2 TRBV4-1 . TGCGCCAGCAGCCAAGAAGGAGCTAACTATGGCTACACCTTC CASSQEGANYGYTF
few TRBJ2-5 TRBV7-2 . TGTGCCAGCAGCTACGACGAGAGTCAGACCCAGTACTTC CASSYDESQTQYF
few TRBJ2-5 TRBV29-1 . TGCAGCGTTGAGGTCCTACCGCGGGGGACCCAGTACTTC CSVEVLPRGTQYF
. TRBJ2-5 TRBV4-2 . TGTGCCAGCAGCCAAGAGGCTGGGGCTACACAAGAGACCCAGTACTTC CASSQEAGATQETQYF
many TRBJ2-5 TRBV7-9 . TGTGCCAGCAGCTTAGCGCCGGGAGAAGAGACCCAGTACTTC CASSLAPGEETQYF
few TRBJ1-1 TRBV12-3/TRBV12-4 . TGTGCCAGCAGTTACAGGGTCCTGGACACTGAAGCTTTCTTT CASSYRVLDTEAFF
. TRBJ2-1 TRBV9 . TGTGCCAGCAGCGTCAGCGGGTTACAATACAATGAGCAGTTCTTC CASSVSGLQYNEQFF
. TRBJ1-1 TRBV12-3/TRBV12-4 . TGTGCCAGCAGTGTTGGAGTGAAAGCTTTCTTT CASSVGVKAFF
few TRBJ2-3 TRBV5-1 TRBD2 TGCGCCAGCAGCTTGGGTATAAGGACTAGGTGGGCAGATACGCAGTATTTT CASSLGIRTRWADTQYF
. TRBJ2-1 TRBV20-1 . TGCAGTGCTAGAGTTCAGTTGGGCAATGAGCAGTTCTTC CSARVQLGNEQFF
few TRBJ2-1 TRBV19 TRBD1 TGTGCCAGTAGTATTACCCTCGACAGGGCGGATGAGCAGTTCTTC CASSITLDRADEQFF
. TRBJ1-5 TRBV4-2 . TGTGCCAGCAGCCGCAACCGGGACGCGGCGGCCCAGCATTTT CASSRNRDAAAQHF
many TRBJ1-1 TRBV6-5 . TGTGCCAGCAGTTGGACGAACCAGAACACTGAAGCTTTCTTT CASSWTNQNTEAFF
. TRBJ2-2 TRBV6-1 TRBD1 TGTGCCAGCAGTGAATTTAACAGGGGGCCCGGGGAGCTGTTTTTT CASSEFNRGPGELFF
few TRBJ1-2 TRBV19 . TGTGCCAGTAACCCGTCGGGAGGCTATGGCTACACCTTC CASNPSGGYGYTF
many TRBJ1-5 TRBV20-1 . TGCAGTGCTAGGCTGGGTAGCAATCAGCCCCAGCATTTT CSARLGSNQPQHF
. TRBJ1-1 TRBV10-3 TRBD1 TGTGCCATCAGTGAACCAGGGGGGAACACTGAAGCTTTCTTT CAISEPGGNTEAFF
. TRBJ2-1 TRBV5-1 . TGCGCCAGCAGGACCGGGACCGGAGGGGGGCAGTTCTTC CASRTGTGGGQFF
. TRBJ2-5 TRBV9 . TGTGCCAGCAGCGTATATGGGACCCCAGAGACCCAGTACTTC CASSVYGTPETQYF
. TRBJ2-7 TRBV18 . TGTGCCAGCTCACCACCGTCAGCGGATCACGAGCAGTACTTC CASSPPSADHEQYF
many TRBJ2-1 TRBV5-5 . TGTGCCAGCAGCTTGGCGGGGGCCGATGAGCAGTTCTTC CASSLAGADEQFF
many TRBJ2-3 TRBV20-1 TRBD2 TGCAGTGCCGGGGAGCGGGGATCCACAGATACGCAGTATTTT CSAGERGSTDTQYF
many TRBJ2-7 TRBV12-3/TRBV12-4 . TGTGCCAGCAGTAGACCTCCAGGGGAGCAGTACTTC CASSRPPGEQYF
many TRBJ2-1 TRBV7-2 TRBD2 TGTGCCAGCAGCTTCTCTTTAGCGGGGTATGAGCAGTTCTTC CASSFSLAGYEQFF
few TRBJ1-1 TRBV11-2 . TGTGCCAGCAGCTTAGGGAGTGGGGGAACGGGAAACACTGAAGCTTTCTTT CASSLGSGGTGNTEAFF
. TRBJ2-2 TRBV11-3 . TGTGCCAGCAGACCCCTCCGGTTGAACACCGGGGAGCTGTTTTTT CASRPLRLNTGELFF
. TRBJ2-2 TRBV7-2 . TGTGCCAGCAGCTTTGCCAGTCCGACCGGGGAGCTGTTTTTT CASSFASPTGELFF